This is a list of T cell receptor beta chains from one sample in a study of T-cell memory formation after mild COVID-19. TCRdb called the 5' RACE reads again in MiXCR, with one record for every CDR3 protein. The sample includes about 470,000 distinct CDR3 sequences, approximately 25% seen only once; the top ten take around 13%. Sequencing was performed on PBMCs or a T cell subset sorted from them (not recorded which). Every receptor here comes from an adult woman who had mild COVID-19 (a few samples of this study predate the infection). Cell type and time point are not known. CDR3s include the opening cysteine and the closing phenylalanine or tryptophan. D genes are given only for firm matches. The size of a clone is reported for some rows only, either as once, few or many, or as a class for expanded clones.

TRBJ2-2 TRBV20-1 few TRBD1 CSGSLGTDHGELFF TGCAGTGGGAGTTTAGGGACAGATCACGGGGAGCTGTTTTTT
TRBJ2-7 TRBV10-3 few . CAISDKGDEQYF TGTGCCATCAGTGATAAAGGGGACGAGCAGTACTTC
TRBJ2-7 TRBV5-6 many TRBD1 CASSLTGTGAYEQYF TGTGCCAGCAGTCTTACCGGGACAGGGGCCTACGAGCAGTACTTC
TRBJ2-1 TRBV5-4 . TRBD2 CASSLDPAGNNEQFF TGTGCCAGCAGCTTGGACCCAGCGGGGAACAATGAGCAGTTCTTC
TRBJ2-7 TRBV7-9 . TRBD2 CASSFPSGGANEQYF TGTGCCAGCAGCTTCCCTAGCGGGGGGGCCAACGAGCAGTACTTC
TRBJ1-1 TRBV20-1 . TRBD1 CSARGDRGNTEAFF TGCAGTGCTAGAGGGGACAGGGGGAACACTGAAGCTTTCTTT
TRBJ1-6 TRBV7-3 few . CASSLDPGTKTSPLHF TGTGCCAGCAGCTTAGACCCTGGGACCAAAACCTCACCCCTCCACTTT
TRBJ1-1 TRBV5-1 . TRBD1 CASSLEGTGVTEAFF TGCGCCAGCAGCTTGGAAGGGACAGGTGTCACTGAAGCTTTCTTT
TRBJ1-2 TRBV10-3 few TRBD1 CAISPGGAFYGYTF TGTGCCATCAGCCCAGGGGGAGCTTTCTATGGCTACACCTTC
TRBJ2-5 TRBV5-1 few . CASSSPPGPRGGETQYF TGCGCCAGCAGCAGTCCACCGGGACCCCGAGGAGGAGAGACCCAGTACTTC
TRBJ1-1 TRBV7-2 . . CASSLDRKMNTEAFF TGTGCCAGCAGCTTAGACAGGAAAATGAACACTGAAGCTTTCTTT
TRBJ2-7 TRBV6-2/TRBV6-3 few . CASSYGNYEQYF TGTGCCAGCAGTTACGGCAACTACGAGCAGTACTTC
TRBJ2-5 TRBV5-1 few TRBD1 CASRPQGDQETQYF TGCGCCAGCAGACCGCAGGGGGACCAAGAGACCCAGTACTTC
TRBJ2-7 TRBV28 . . CASSQQVRYEQYF TGTGCCAGCAGCCAGCAGGTGAGATACGAGCAGTACTTC
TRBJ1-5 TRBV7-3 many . CASSLTAVEPQHF TGTGCCAGCAGCCTAACAGCAGTCGAGCCCCAGCATTTT
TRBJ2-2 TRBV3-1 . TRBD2 CASSQPGLAGVRTGELFF TGTGCCAGCAGCCAACCGGGACTAGCGGGAGTAAGGACCGGGGAGCTGTTTTTT
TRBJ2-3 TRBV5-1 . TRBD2 CASSGTSSTDTQYF TGCGCCAGCAGCGGGACTAGCAGCACAGATACGCAGTATTTT
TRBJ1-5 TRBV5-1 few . CASSLGGVGQPQHF TGTGCCAGCAGTTTAGGGGGGGTGGGTCAGCCCCAGCATTTT
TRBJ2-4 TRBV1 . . CTSSQCETSGLGVQYF TGCACCAGCAGCCAGTGCGAGACTAGCGGTTTGGGGGTTCAGTACTTC
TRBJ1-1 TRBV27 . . CASSLEGIRTEAFF TGTGCCAGCAGTTTAGAGGGAATTAGGACTGAAGCTTTCTTT
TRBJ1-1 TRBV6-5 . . CASSYGVRTNTEAFF TGTGCCAGCAGTTACGGTGTCCGAACGAACACTGAAGCTTTCTTT
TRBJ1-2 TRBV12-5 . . CASGFGEDYGYTF TGTGCTAGTGGTTTTGGAGAGGACTATGGCTACACCTTC
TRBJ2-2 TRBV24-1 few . CATSEGGARTGELFF TGTGCCACCAGTGAAGGGGGGGCGCGCACCGGGGAGCTGTTTTTT
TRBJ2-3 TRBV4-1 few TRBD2 CASSQDPSGSTDTQYF TGCGCCAGCAGCCAAGACCCTAGCGGTAGCACAGATACGCAGTATTTT
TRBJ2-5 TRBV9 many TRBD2 CASSGTSGGAVETQYF TGTGCCAGCAGCGGGACTAGCGGGGGGGCCGTTGAGACCCAGTACTTC
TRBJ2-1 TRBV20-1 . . CSASTEENNEQFF TGCAGTGCTTCGACAGAGGAAAACAATGAGCAGTTCTTC
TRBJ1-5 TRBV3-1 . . CASSKGSGNQPQHF TGTGCCAGCAGCAAAGGGAGTGGCAATCAGCCCCAGCATTTT
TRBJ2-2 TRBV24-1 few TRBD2 CATSRISGISGELFF TGTGCCACCAGTCGGATTAGCGGGATTTCCGGGGAGCTGTTTTTT
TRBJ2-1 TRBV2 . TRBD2 CASSGGGSGSEQFF TGTGCCAGCAGTGGCGGCGGGAGCGGCAGTGAGCAGTTCTTC
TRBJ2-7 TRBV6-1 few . CASNEVTFGDEQYF .
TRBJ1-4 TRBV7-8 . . CASSLRRLNEKLFF TGTGCCAGCAGCTTACGGCGGCTTAATGAAAAACTGTTTTTT
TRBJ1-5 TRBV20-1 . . CSAREGSEFTQPQHF TGCAGTGCTAGAGAGGGGTCAGAGTTCACTCAGCCCCAGCATTTT
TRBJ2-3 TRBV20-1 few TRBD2 CSVETLAGAADTQYF TGCAGTGTTGAAACACTAGCGGGAGCAGCAGATACGCAGTATTTT
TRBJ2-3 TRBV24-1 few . CATSGPSNTQYF TGTGCCACCAGTGGACCGTCTAATACGCAGTATTTT
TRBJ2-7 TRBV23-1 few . CASKISEQYF TGCGCCAGCAAGATAAGCGAGCAGTACTTC
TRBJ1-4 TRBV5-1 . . CASSLKVAEGLPVAELFF TGCGCCAGCAGCTTAAAAGTAGCTGAGGGACTGCCGGTCGCTGAACTGTTTTTT
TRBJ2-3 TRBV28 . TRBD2 CASSLLIRLAGAVTDTQYF TGTGCCAGCAGTTTATTAATCCGGCTAGCGGGAGCGGTGACAGATACGCAGTATTTT
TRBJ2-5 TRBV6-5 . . CASRQQGRTQETQYF TGTGCCAGCAGACAACAGGGCCGAACCCAAGAGACCCAGTACTTC
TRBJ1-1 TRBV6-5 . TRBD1 CASSYRRTGQNTEAFF TGTGCCAGCAGTTACCGCAGGACAGGGCAGAACACTGAAGCTTTCTTT
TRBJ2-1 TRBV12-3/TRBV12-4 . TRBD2 CASIKGLAGGPGNEQFF TGTGCCAGCATCAAAGGACTAGCGGGAGGGCCGGGAAATGAGCAGTTCTTC
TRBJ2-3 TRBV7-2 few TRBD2 CASSPWTSGGNTDTQYF TGTGCCAGCAGCCCTTGGACTAGCGGGGGAAACACAGATACGCAGTATTTT
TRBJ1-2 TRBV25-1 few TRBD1 CASSAKGEGAYGYTF TGTGCCAGCAGTGCCAAAGGGGAGGGGGCCTATGGCTACACCTTC
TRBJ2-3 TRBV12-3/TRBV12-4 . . CASSLRTVTDTQYF TGTGCCAGCAGTTTAAGGACGGTCACAGATACGCAGTATTTT
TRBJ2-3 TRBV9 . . CASSPTGTTRLHTQYF TGTGCCAGCAGCCCAACCGGGACCACGAGGCTCCATACGCAGTATTTT